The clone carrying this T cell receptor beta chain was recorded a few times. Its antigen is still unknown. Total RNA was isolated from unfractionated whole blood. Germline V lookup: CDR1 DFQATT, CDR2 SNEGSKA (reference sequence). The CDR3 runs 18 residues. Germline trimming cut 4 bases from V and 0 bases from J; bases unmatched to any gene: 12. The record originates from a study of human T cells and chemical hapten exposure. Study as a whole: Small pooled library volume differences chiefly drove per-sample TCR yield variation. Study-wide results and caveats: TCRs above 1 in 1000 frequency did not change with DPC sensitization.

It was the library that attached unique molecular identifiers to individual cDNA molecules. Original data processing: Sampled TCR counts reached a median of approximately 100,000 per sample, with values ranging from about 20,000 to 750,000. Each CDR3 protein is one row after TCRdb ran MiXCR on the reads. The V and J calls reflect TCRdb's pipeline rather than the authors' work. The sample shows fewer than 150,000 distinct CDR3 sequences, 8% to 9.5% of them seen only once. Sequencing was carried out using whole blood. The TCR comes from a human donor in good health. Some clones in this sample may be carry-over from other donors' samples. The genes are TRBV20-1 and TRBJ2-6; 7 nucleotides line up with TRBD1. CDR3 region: CSAMIDRAPLSGANVLTF. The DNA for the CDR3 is TGCAGTGCTATGATCGACAGGGCGCCCCTCTCTGGGGCCAACGTCCTGACTTTC.